This T cell receptor (beta chain) was observed in a study of immune evolution from preneoplasia to lung adenocarcinoma. Profiling relied on immunoSEQ multiplex PCR, and the TCRdb table lists in-frame clones only, not all of them. The data show thousands of clones, over 65% seen once. The germline CDR1 and CDR2 sequences are MNHNY and SVGAGI (reference sequence). Deletions cut 4 bases from V and 3 bases from J, with 13 bases between. This CDR3 is 14 amino acids long. Macro-dissection enriched premalignant or tumor cells before nucleic acid extraction. The clonotype was recovered from an older donor with lung adenocarcinoma. Source material: FFPE lung adenocarcinoma in situ tissue. This chain links TRBV6-6 with TRBJ2-7, with D perhaps assigned TRBD1 or TRBD2 (5 bases each). CDR3 DNA sequence: TGTGCCAGCAGTTCCAGGGAGTTTCACTACGAGCAGTACTTC. Residues: CASSSREFHYEQYF.